Only a few counts were recorded for the clone carrying this T cell receptor beta chain. Its antigen is unidentified. This may arise from a read error, as a much more abundant clone is one base away. Time point meaning: newly diagnosed GD, antithyroid drugs for less than 3 months. Researchers made the TCR library from RNA that was extracted from PBMCs. The data were taken from a study of regulatory T cells in long-lasting Graves disease. Looking at the study overall: The antithyroid drugs taken by newly diagnosed Graves' patients had been used for under 3 months.

Arm-PCR of CDR3 regions and iRepertoire HTBI primers were the basis on which TCR beta libraries were built. TCRdb passed the multiplex PCR reads through MiXCR, listing each CDR3 protein once. The sample comprises about 470,000 distinct CDR3 sequences, just under 15% of which are singletons, and about a sixth rests with the top ten. Study-wide results and caveats: Analyses excluded thyroid tissue, covering peripheral blood alone. When disease was persistent, TRBV28, TRBJ1-2 and TRBJ2-5 were the favored segments.

CDR3 length: 12 residues. CDR1 is SGHVS, CDR2 FNYEAQ, per germline. V lost 2 bases to trimming and J lost 7 bases, with 5 bases between them. This sample was shared with a second study, whose subject was T cells in Graves' hyperthyroidism and ophthalmopathy. This second report adds: Ophthalmopathy and stable hyperthyroidism were told apart by a 13 V-J model.

This clonotype was obtained from a woman aged 25 to 45 with Graves disease. The chain joins TRBV7-6 to TRBJ2-2, with no clear D. The sequences come from peripheral blood mononuclear cells (PBMCs), collected at new diagnosis, from a patient treated with antithyroid drugs. The CDR3 DNA is TGTGCCAGCAGCTTATACGGCGGGGAGCTGTTTTTT. Translating it yields CASSLYGGELFF. The variable domain in full, with the rest retrieved from reference TRBV7-6 and TRBJ2-2, is GAGVSQSPRYKVTKRGQDVALRCDPISGHVSLYWYRQALGQGPEFLTYFNYEAQQDKSGLPNDRFSAERPEGSISTLTIQRTEQRDSAMYRCASSLYGGELFFGEGSRLTVL.